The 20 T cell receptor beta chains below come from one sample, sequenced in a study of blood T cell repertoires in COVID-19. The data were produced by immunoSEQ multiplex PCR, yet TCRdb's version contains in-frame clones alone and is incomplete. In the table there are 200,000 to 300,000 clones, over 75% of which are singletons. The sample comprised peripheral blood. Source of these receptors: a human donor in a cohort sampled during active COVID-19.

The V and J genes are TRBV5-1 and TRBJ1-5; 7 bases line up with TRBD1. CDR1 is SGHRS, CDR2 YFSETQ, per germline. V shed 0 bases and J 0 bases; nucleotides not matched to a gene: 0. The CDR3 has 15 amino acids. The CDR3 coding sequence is TGCGCCAGCAGCTTGGCAGGGGGTAGCAATCAGCCCCAGCATTTT. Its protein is CASSLAGGSNQPQHF.

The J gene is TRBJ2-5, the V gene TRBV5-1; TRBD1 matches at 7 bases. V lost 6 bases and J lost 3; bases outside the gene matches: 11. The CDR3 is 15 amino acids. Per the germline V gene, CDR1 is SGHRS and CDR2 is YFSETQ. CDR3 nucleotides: TGCGCCAGCACACCTCAGCCCGGGACAGAAGAGACCCAGTACTTC. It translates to CASTPQPGTEETQYF.

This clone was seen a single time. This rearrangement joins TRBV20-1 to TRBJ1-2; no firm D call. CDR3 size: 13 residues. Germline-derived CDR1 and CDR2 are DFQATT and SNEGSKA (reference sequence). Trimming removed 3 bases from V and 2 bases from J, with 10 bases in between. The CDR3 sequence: CSASWSENYGYTF. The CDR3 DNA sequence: TGCAGTGCTAGTTGGAGTGAGAACTATGGCTACACCTTC.

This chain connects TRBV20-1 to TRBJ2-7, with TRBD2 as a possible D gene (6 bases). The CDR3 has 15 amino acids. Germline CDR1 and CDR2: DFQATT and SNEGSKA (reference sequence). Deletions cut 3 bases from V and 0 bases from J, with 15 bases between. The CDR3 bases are TGCAGTGCTAGTTGGATAGCGGCCAGCTCCTACGAGCAGTACTTC. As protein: CSASWIAASSYEQYF.

The CDR3 sequence: CASSQITYYEQYF. CDR3 in DNA: TGTGCCAGCAGCCAAATAACTTACTACGAGCAGTACTTC. The V call is TRBV14, the J call TRBJ2-7; D is unresolved. Germline V gene data show CDR1 as SGHDN and CDR2 as FVKESK. The CDR3 sequence is 13 residues long. Trimming removed 2 bases at V and 3 bases at J, with 8 bases between.

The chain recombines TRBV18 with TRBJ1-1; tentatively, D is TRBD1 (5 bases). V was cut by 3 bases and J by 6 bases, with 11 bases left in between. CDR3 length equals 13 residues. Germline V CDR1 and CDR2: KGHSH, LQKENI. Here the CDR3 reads CASSPSRDSEAFF. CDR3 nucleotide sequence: TGTGCCAGCTCACCTTCCAGGGACTCTGAAGCTTTCTTT. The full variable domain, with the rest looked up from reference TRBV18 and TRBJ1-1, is NAGVMQNPRHLVRRRGQEARLRCSPMKGHSHVYWYRQLPEEGLKFMVYLQKENIIDESGMPKERFSAEFPKEGPSILRIQQVVRGDSAAYFCASSPSRDSEAFFGQGTRLTVV.

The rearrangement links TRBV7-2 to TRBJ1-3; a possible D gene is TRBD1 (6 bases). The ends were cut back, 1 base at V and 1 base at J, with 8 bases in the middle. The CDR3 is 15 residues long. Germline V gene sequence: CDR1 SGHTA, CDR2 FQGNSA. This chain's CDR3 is CASSLVQGSGNTIYF. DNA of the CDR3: TGTGCCAGCAGCTTAGTTCAGGGGTCTGGAAACACCATATATTTT.

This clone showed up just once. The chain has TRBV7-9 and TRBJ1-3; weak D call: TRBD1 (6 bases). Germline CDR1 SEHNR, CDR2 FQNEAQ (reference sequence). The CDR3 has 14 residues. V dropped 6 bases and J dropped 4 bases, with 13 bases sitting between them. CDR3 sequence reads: CASSFTGLGNTIYF. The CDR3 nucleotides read TGTGCCAGCAGTTTTACAGGGTTGGGAAACACCATATATTTT.

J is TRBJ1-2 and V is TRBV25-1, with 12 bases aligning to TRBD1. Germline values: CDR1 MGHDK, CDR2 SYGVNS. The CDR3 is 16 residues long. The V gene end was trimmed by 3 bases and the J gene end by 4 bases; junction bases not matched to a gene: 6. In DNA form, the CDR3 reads TGTGCCAGCAGTGAGGGGGGACAGGGGGCGGCCTATGGCTACACCTTC. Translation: CASSEGGQGAAYGYTF.

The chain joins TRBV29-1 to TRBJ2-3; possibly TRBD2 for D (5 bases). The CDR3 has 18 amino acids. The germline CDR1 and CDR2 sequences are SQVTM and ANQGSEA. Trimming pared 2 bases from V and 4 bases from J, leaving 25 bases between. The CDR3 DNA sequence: TGCAGCGTTGAATCCCAAGGAGCGAGGATTGGAGGCCCAGATACGCAGTATTTT. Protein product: CSVESQGARIGGPDTQYF.

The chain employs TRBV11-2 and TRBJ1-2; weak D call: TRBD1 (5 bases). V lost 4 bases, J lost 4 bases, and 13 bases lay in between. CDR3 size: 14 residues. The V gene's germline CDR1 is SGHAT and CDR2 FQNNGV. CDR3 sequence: CASSSSGYPYGYTF. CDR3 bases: TGTGCCAGCAGCTCGTCAGGGTACCCCTATGGCTACACCTTC.

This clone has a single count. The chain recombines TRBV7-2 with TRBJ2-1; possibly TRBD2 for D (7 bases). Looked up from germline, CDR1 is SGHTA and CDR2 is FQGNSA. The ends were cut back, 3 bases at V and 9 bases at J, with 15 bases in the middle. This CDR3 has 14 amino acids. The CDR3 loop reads CASSFLGGLVEQFF. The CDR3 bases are TGTGCCAGCAGCTTCCTGGGGGGGCTCGTTGAGCAGTTCTTC.

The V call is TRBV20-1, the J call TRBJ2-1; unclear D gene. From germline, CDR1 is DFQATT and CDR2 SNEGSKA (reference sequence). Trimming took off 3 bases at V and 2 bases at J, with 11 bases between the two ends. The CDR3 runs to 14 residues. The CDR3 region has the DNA TGCAGTGCTAGTGCTGGGCCAACCTACAATGAGCAGTTCTTC. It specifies CSASAGPTYNEQFF.

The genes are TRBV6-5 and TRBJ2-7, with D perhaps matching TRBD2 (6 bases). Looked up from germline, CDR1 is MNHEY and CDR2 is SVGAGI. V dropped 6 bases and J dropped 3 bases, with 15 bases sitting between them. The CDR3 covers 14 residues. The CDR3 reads CASRGFGGYYEQYF. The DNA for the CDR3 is TGTGCCAGCAGGGGCTTCGGGGGATACTACGAGCAGTACTTC.

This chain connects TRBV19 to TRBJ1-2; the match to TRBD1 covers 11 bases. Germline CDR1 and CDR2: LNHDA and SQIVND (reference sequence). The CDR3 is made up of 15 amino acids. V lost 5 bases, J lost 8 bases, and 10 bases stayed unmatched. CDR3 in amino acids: CASSLDRGRYLGYTF. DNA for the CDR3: TGTGCCAGTAGTCTGGACAGGGGGCGTTATTTAGGCTACACCTTC.

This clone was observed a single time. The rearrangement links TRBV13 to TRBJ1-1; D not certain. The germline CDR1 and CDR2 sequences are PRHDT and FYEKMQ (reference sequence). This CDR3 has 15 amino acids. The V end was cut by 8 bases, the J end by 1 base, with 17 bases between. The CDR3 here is CASRFEAYGNTEAFF. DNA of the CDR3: TGTGCCAGCCGTTTTGAGGCCTACGGGAACACTGAAGCTTTCTTT.

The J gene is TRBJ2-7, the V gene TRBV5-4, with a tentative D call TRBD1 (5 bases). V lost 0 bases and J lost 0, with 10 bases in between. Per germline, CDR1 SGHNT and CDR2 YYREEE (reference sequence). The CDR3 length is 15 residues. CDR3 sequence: CASSLGAGISYEQYF. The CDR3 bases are TGTGCCAGCAGCTTGGGTGCAGGGATCTCCTACGAGCAGTACTTC.

CDR3 nucleotide sequence: TGCGCCAGCAGCCAAGATGTAGCGGGAGTGTTCACGGCCGGGGAGCTGTTTTTT. It translates to CASSQDVAGVFTAGELFF. This chain uses TRBV4-3 with TRBJ2-2; 9 bases match TRBD2. The CDR3 sequence is 18 residues long. V dropped 0 bases and J dropped 6; count of bases not matched to a gene: 11. Germline V CDR1 and CDR2: LGHNA, YSLEER.

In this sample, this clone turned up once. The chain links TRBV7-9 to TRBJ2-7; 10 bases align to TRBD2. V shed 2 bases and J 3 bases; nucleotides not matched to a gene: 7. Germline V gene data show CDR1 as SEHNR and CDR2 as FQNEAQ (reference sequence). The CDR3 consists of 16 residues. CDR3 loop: CASSLISSGSHYEQYF. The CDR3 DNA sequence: TGTGCCAGCAGCTTAATTTCTAGCGGGAGCCACTACGAGCAGTACTTC.

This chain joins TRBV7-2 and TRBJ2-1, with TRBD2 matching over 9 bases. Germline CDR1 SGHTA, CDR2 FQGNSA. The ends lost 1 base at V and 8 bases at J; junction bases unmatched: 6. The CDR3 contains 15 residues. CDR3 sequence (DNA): TGTGCCAGCAGCTTAGGCGGGGGGGCCCAATATGAGCAGTTCTTC. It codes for CASSLGGGAQYEQFF.